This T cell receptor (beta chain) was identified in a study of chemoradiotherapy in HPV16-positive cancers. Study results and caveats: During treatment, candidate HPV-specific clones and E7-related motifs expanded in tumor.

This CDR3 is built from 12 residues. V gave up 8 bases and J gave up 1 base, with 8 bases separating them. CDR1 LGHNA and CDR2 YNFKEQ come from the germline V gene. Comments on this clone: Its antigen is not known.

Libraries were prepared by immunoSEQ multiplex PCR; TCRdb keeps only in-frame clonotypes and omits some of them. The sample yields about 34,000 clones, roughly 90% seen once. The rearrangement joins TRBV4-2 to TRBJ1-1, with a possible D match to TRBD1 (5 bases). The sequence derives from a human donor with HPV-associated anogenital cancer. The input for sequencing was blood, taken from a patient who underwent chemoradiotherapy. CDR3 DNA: TGTGCCAGCGTAGGACAGAACACTGAAGCTTTCTTT. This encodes CASVGQNTEAFF.